The 4 T cell receptor beta chains presented below share a single source sample, sequenced in a study of Tregs in tolerant kidney transplant recipients. The protocol was immunoSEQ multiplex PCR, while the TCRdb copy is restricted to in-frame clones and leaves out a portion. The table includes approximately 260,000 clones, around 82% detected once. The sample comprised CD4+ T cells from blood. Receptor source: a human donor in good health.

The chain uses TRBV9 and TRBJ2-7, with D tentatively TRBD2 (5 bases). With 4 bases removed from V and 2 bases from J, the gap between germline ends came to 16 bases. Germline values: CDR1 SGDLS, CDR2 YYNGEE. The CDR3 runs 15 residues. CDR3 bases: TGTGCCAGCAGCCCCCTACTGGGAGCTCCCTACGAGCAGTACTTC. Translation gives CASSPLLGAPYEQYF.

This chain uses TRBV2 with TRBJ2-1; D possibly uses TRBD1 or TRBD2 (6 bases each). Germline V lookup: CDR1 SNHLY, CDR2 FYNNEI. Trimming cost V 8 bases and J 9 bases, with 23 bases left between them. CDR3 length: 15 amino acids. The CDR3 protein is CASGGTSTRVGEQFF. CDR3 sequence (DNA): TGTGCCAGCGGGGGGACATCTACACGGGTGGGTGAGCAGTTCTTC. The full variable domain, its missing parts supplied by reference TRBV2 and TRBJ2-1, is EPEVTQTPSHQVTQMGQEVILRCVPISNHLYFYWYRQILGQKVEFLVSFYNNEISEKSEIFDDQFSVERPDGSNFTLKIRSTKLEDSAMYFCASGGTSTRVGEQFFGPGTRLTVL.

This chain connects TRBV10-1 to TRBJ1-3, with D hard to call. The germline CDR1 and CDR2 sequences are WNHNN and SYGVQD (reference sequence). With 10 bases removed from V and 0 bases from J, the gap between germline ends came to 13 bases. The CDR3 has 14 residues. CDR3 coding DNA: TGCGCCACCACCCCATCCCGCTCTGGAAACACCATATATTTT. This encodes CATTPSRSGNTIYF.

On this clone itself: This same CDR3 is encoded by further DNA sequences in the sample. V is TRBV2 and J is TRBJ2-7; 7 bases agree with TRBD2. The germline V gene encodes CDR1 SNHLY and CDR2 FYNNEI. The CDR3 has 14 residues. V shed 3 bases, J shed 2 bases, and the junction held 4 bases outside the gene matches. CDR3 region: CASSEEAGPYEQYF. The DNA for the CDR3 is TGTGCCAGCAGTGAGGAAGCGGGACCCTACGAGCAGTACTTC.